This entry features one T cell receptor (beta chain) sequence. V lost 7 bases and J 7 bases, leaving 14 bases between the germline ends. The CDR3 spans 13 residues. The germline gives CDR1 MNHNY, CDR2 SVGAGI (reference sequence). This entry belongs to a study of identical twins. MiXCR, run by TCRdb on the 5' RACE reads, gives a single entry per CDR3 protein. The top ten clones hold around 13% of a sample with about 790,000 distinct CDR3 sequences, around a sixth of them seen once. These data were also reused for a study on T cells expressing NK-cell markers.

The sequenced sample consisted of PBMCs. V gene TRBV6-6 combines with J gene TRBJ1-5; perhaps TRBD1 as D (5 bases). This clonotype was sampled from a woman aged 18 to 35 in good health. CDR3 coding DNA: TGTGCCAGCACTAGAGGGGACCTACAGCCCCAGCATTTT. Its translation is CASTRGDLQPQHF.